This TCR beta chain originates from a study of blood T cell repertoires in COVID-19. As for the study in general: Material from acute and convalescent COVID-19 was sourced from the United States, Italy and Spain.

The germline V gene encodes CDR1 SNHLY and CDR2 FYNNEI. The V and J ends lost 2 bases and 0 bases, in that order; junction bases with no gene match: 0. The CDR3 is 15 residues long. Study processing details: Amplifying reference gene primers gave estimates of nucleated cell counts. Using immunoSEQ multiplex PCR, the repertoire was profiled, and TCRdb retains in-frame clones only, with some absent. The V and J calls and clone size are taken from that table; D and trimming were inferred from the DNA. The data hold 100,000 to 150,000 clones, with more than 70% observed a single time. A Seattle source enrolled patients during active infection and followed them longitudinally.

The chain links TRBV2 to TRBJ1-5, with 8 positions matching TRBD1. This receptor was identified in a woman of 80 years or more with COVID-19, enrolled during active disease. The sequenced sample was peripheral blood. The CDR3 reads CASSETGGSNQPQHF. CDR3 coding DNA: TGTGCCAGCAGTGAAACAGGGGGTAGCAATCAGCCCCAGCATTTT.